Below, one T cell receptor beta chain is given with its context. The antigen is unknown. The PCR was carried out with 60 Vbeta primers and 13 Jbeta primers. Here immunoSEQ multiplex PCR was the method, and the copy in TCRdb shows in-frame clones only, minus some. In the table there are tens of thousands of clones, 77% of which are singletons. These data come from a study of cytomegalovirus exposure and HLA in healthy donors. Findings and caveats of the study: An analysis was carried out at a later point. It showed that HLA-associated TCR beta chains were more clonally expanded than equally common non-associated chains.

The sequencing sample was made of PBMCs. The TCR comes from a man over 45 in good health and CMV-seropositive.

CDR3 DNA: TGTGCCAGCAGCTTAGGACAGGGGGCACCCCTCCACTTT. This codes for CASSLGQGAPLHF. The chain has TRBV7-9 and TRBJ1-6, with TRBD1 matching over 9 bases. V shed 1 base, J shed 11 bases, and the junction held 0 bases outside the gene matches. Germline V gene sequence: CDR1 SEHNR, CDR2 FQNEAQ (reference sequence). CDR3 length equals 13 residues. Variable domain in full (rest from reference TRBV7-9 and TRBJ1-6): DTGVSQNPRHKITKRGQNVTFRCDPISEHNRLYWYRQTLGQGPEFLTYFQNEAQLEKSRLLSDRFSAERPKGSFSTLEIQRTEQGDSAMYLCASSLGQGAPLHFGNGTRLTVT.